Listed here is a single T cell receptor beta chain. The antigen is not known. This sample was taken from a study of T cells expressing NK-cell markers. Study-level background: The sequencing cohort of eight donors included seven HCMV-seropositive individuals and one seronegative individual.

The study, taken as a whole, reports: Researchers report these clonotypes also headed the CD3+CD56-NKG2C+ fraction in a handful of donors.

TCRdb derives one entry per CDR3 protein from the 5' RACE reads, leaving out DNA. Its listing shows some 340,000 distinct CDR3 sequences. The CDR3 is 14 residues long. Germline values: CDR1 SNHLY, CDR2 FYNNEI. This clonotype was sampled from a man aged 18 to 69 in good health. Input material: blood T cells: a sorted CD56 or NKG2C T cell subset, CD4+ or CD8+ T cells, or bulk PBMC T cells (not recorded which). The V call is TRBV2, the J call TRBJ2-5. The CDR3 sequence is CASSEVFSQETQYF.